These T cell receptor beta chains were read from a single sample in a study of OX40 agonist ivuxolimab in advanced cancers. Sequencing was performed with immunoSEQ multiplex PCR; in TCRdb, only in-frame clones are kept and a portion is missing. The sample records over 70,000 clones, approximately 86% being singletons. The sequenced sample was CD4+ or CD8+ T cells sorted from blood, obtained in a trial of the OX40 agonist ivuxolimab. These receptors came from an adult with an advanced solid tumor such as melanoma, head and neck, liver or kidney cancer. The CDR3 runs from the conserved cysteine through the conserved F or W. D genes are given only for firm matches. Clone size, where shown, is once, few, many, or a class for clones that have expanded.

TRBV7-3	TRBD1	-	TRBJ2-1	TGTGCCAGCAGCTTAGCCTCGACAGGGGTCGGGCTTGAGCAGTTCTTC	CASSLASTGVGLEQFF
TRBV2	-	-	TRBJ2-5	TGTGCCAGCAGTGACCGGGACGGAGAGACCCAGTACTTC	CASSDRDGETQYF
TRBV11-2	-	-	TRBJ2-7	TGTGCCAGCAGCTTAGAAACTAGCCGGTACTACGAGCAGTACTTC	CASSLETSRYYEQYF
TRBV11-2	TRBD1	-	TRBJ2-2	TGTGCCAGCAGCTCGTGGACAGGGATTATGACAGCCGGGGAGCTGTTTTTT	CASSSWTGIMTAGELFF
TRBV21-1	-	-	TRBJ1-2	TGTGCCAGCAGCGTACCGGGACAGGGGTCTGAAGGCTACACCTTC	CASSVPGQGSEGYTF
TRBV5-1	TRBD2	-	TRBJ2-2	TGCGCCAGCAGCTCGGGACTAGCGGGCGGCACCGGGGAGCTGTTTTTT	CASSSGLAGGTGELFF
TRBV6-1	-	-	TRBJ1-1	TGTGCCAGTCGGCTGAACACTGAAGCTTTCTTT	CASRLNTEAFF
TRBV6-4	TRBD1	-	TRBJ1-6	TGTGCCAGCAGTTTGACAGGGGACGGGGGTTCACCCCTCCACTTT	CASSLTGDGGSPLHF
TRBV6-5	-	few	TRBJ1-2	TGTGCCAGCAGTTACTCCGGGGACTATGGCTACACCTTC	CASSYSGDYGYTF
TRBV7-9	-	few	TRBJ2-1	TGTGCCAGCAGCTTAGCGTTATGGGGGCGCAGGCACAATGAGCAGTTCTTC	CASSLALWGRRHNEQFF
TRBV6-1	TRBD1	-	TRBJ1-1	TGTGCCAGCAACATCCTATCACAGGGGGAAGCTTTCTTT	CASNILSQGEAFF
TRBV5-8	-	-	TRBJ1-3	TGTGCCAGCAGCTTGGTCACTGGAAACACCATATATTTT	CASSLVTGNTIYF
TRBV7-9	-	-	TRBJ2-7	TGTGCCAGCAGCCCGAGCAGGGAATACGAGCAGTACTTC	CASSPSREYEQYF
TRBV4-3	-	-	TRBJ2-1	TGCGCCAGCAGCCAAGATCGTCATCGCCCTGAGCAGTTCTTC	CASSQDRHRPEQFF